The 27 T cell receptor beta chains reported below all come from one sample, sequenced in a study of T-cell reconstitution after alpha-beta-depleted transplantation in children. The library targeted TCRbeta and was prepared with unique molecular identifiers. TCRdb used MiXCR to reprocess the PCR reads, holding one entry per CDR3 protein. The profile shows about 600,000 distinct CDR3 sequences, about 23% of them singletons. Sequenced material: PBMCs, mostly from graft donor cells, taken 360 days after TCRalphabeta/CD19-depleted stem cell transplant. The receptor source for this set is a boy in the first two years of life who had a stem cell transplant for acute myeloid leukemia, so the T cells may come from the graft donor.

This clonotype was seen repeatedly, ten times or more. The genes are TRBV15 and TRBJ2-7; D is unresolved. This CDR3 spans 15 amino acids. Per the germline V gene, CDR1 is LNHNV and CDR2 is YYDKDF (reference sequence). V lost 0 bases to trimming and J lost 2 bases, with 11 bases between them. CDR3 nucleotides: TGTGCCACCAGCAGAGAGGGTGGTGGAACCTACGAGCAGTACTTC. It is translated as CATSREGGGTYEQYF.

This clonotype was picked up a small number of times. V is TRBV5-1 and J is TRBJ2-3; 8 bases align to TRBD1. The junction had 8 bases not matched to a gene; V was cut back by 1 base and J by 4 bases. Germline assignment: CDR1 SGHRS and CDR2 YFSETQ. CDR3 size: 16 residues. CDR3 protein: CASSLRSAGGSDTQYF. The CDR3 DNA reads TGCGCCAGCAGCTTGCGGTCCGCAGGGGGCTCAGATACGCAGTATTTT.

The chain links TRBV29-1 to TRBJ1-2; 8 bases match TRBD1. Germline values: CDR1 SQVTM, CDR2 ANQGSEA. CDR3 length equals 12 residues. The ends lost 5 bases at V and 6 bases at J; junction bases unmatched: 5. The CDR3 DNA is TGCAGCGTTCGACAGGGGATAAATGGCTACACCTTC. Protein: CSVRQGINGYTF.

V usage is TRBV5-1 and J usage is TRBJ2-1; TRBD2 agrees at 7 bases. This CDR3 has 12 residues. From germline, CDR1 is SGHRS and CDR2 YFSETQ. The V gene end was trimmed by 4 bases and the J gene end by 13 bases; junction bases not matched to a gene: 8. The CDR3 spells CASSPGLSDQFF. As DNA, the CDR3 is TGCGCCAGCAGCCCGGGACTATCAGATCAGTTCTTC.

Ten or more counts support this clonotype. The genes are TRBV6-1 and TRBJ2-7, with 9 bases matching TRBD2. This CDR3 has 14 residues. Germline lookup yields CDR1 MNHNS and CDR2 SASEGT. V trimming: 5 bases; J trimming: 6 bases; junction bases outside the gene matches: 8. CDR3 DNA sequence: TGTGCCAGCAGTCCCGGGTTAGCGGGGGTCGAGCAGTACTTC. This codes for CASSPGLAGVEQYF.

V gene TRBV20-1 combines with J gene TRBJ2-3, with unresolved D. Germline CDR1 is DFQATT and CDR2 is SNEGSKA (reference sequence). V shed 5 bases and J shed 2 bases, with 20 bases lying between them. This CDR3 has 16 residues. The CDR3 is CSASWGHSDLTDTQYF. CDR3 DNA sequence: TGCAGTGCTTCATGGGGTCACAGCGACCTCACAGATACGCAGTATTTT.

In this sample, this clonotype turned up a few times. CDR3 sequence reads: CATSPKGTDQETQYF. The CDR3, as DNA: TGTGCCACCAGTCCGAAGGGGACAGATCAAGAGACCCAGTACTTC. The chain is built from TRBV24-1 and TRBJ2-5; 7 bases align to TRBD1. With V trimmed by 6 bases and J by 2 bases, 8 bases remained unmatched. Germline CDR1 and CDR2: KGHDR and SFDVKD. This CDR3 is 15 amino acids long.

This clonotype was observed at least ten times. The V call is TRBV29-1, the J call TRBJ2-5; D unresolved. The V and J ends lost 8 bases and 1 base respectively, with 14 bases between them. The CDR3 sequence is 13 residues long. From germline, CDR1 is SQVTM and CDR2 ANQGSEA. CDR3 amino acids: CSFLGRIQETQYF. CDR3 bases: TGCAGCTTTTTAGGGCGGATCCAAGAGACCCAGTACTTC.

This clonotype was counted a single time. CDR3 residues: CASSWGNSVQPQHF. In DNA, the CDR3 is TGTGCCAGCAGCTGGGGCAATTCGGTCCAGCCCCAGCATTTT. The genes are TRBV7-2 and TRBJ1-5, with D maybe TRBD1 (5 bases). This CDR3 comprises 14 residues. V shed 4 bases and J shed 7 bases, with 14 bases lying between them. The germline V gene encodes CDR1 SGHTA and CDR2 FQGNSA.

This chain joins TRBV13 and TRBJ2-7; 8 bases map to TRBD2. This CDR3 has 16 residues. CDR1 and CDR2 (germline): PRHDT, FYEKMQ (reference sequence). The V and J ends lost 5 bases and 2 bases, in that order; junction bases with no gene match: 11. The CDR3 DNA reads TGTGCCAGCAGCCTAAGAGAAGGCGGGGGGCCCTACGAGCAGTACTTC. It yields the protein CASSLREGGGPYEQYF.

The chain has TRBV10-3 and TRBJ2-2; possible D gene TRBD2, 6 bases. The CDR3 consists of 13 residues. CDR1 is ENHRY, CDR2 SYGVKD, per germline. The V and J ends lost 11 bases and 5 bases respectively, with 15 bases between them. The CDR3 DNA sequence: TGTGCCTTAGGGGACTCAGTAACCGGGGAGCTGTTTTTT. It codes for CALGDSVTGELFF.

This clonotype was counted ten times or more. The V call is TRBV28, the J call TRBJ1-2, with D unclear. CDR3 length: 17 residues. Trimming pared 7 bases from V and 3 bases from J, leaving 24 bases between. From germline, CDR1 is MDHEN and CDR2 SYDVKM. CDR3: CASTSPRNTERYYGYTF. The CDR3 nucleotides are TGTGCCAGCACCTCCCCGAGGAATACGGAGCGTTACTATGGCTACACCTTC.

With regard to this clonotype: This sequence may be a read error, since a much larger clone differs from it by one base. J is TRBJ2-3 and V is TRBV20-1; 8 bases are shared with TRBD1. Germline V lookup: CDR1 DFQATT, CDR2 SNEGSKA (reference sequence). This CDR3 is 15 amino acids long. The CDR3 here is CCATGGPGHTDTQYF. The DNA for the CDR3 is TGCTGTGCTACAGGGGGGCCCGGACACACAGATACGCAGTATTTT.

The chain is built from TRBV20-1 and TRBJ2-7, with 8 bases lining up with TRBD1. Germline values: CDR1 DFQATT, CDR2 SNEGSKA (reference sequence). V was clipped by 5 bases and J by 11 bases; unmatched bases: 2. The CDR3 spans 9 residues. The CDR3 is CSAGDRKYV. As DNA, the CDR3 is TGCAGTGCTGGGGACAGGAAGTACGTC.

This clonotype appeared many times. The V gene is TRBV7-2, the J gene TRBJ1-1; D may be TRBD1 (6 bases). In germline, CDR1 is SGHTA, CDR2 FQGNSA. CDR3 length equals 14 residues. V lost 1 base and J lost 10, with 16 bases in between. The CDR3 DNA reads TGTGCCAGCAGCTTAGGCCGTACAGGGCCCACAGCTTTCTTT. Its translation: CASSLGRTGPTAFF.

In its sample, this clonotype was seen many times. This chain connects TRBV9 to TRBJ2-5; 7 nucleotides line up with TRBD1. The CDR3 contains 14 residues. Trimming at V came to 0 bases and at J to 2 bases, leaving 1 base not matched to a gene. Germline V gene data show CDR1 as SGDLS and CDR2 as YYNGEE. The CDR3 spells CASSVATGQETQYF. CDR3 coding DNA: TGTGCCAGCAGCGTAGCGACAGGGCAAGAGACCCAGTACTTC.

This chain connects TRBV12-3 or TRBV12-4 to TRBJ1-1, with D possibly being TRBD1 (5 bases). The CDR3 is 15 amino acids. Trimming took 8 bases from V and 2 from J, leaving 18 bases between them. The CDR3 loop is CASSWGGQLNTEAFF. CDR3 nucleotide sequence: TGTGCCAGCTCCTGGGGGGGTCAGCTAAACACTGAAGCTTTCTTT.

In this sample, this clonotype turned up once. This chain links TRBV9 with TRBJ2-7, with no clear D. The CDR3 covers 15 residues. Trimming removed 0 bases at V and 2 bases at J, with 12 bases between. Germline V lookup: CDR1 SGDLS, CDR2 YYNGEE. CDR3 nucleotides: TGTGCCAGCAGCGTAGCGGCAATCCCTACCTACGAGCAGTACTTC. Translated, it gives CASSVAAIPTYEQYF.

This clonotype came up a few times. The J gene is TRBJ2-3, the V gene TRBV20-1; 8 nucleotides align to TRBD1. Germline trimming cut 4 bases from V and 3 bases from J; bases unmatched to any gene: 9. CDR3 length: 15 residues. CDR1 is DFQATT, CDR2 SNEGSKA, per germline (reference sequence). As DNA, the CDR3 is TGCAGTGCTATGCCTGGACAGGGCGGAACAGATACGCAGTATTTT. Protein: CSAMPGQGGTDTQYF.

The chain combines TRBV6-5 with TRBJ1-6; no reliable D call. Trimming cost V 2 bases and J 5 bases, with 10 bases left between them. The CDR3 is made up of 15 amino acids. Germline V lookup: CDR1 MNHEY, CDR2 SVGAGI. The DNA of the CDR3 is TGTGCCAGCAGTTACGGCTGGGGAAATAATTCACCCCTCCACTTT. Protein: CASSYGWGNNSPLHF.

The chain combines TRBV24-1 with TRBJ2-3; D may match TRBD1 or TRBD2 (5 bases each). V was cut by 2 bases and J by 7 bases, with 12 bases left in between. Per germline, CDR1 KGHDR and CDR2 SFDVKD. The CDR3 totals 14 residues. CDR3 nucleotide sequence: TGTGCCACCAGTGATTGGGACCGGAGGAATACGCAGTATTTT. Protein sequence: CATSDWDRRNTQYF.

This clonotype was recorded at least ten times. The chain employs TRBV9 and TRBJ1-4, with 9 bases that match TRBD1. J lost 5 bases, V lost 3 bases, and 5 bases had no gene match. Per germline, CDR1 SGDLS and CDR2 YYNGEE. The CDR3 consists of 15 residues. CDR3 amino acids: CASSARTGENEKLFF. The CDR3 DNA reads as TGTGCCAGCAGCGCCCGGACAGGGGAGAATGAAAAACTGTTTTTT.

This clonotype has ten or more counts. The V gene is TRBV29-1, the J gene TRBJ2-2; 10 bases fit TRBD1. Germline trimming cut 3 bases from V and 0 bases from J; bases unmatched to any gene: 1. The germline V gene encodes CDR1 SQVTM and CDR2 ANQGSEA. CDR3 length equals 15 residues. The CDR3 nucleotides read TGCAGCGTTGACGGGACAGGGGCGAACACCGGGGAGCTGTTTTTT. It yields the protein CSVDGTGANTGELFF.

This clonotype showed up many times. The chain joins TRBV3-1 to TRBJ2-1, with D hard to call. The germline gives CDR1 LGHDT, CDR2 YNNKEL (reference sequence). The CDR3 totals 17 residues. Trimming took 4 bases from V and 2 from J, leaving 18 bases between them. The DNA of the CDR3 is TGTGCCAGCAGCCCTCAAAAATGGGTGACGGCCTACAATGAGCAGTTCTTC. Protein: CASSPQKWVTAYNEQFF.

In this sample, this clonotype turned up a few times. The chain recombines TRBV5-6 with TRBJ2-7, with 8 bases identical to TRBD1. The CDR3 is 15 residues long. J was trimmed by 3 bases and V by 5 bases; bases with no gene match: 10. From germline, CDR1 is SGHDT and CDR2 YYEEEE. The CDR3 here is CASSLTGVGHYEQYV. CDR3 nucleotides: TGTGCCAGCAGTCTGACAGGGGTGGGGCACTACGAGCAGTACGTC.

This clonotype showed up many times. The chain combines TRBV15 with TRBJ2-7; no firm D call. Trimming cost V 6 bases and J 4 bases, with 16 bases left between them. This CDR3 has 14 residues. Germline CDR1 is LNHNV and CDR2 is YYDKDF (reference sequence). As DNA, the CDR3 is TGTGCCACCAGTCCCGACGGGCCCGGATACGAGCAGTACTTC. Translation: CATSPDGPGYEQYF.

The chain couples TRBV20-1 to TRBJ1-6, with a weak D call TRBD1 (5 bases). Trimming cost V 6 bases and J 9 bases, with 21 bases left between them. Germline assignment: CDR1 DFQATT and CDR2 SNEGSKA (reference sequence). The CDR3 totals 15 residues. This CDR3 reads CSARPPGGRGSPLHF. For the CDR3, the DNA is TGCAGTGCCAGACCCCCCGGAGGGAGGGGTTCACCCCTCCACTTT.